The present T cell receptor beta chain was sequenced within a study of blood T cells in healthy people across ages. Next came a second PCR, run for roughly 6 to 11 cycles, which used a sample-barcoded 5' primer along with a J-beta primer mix. TCRdb called the 5' RACE reads again in MiXCR, with one record for every CDR3 protein. The sample lists under 850,000 distinct CDR3 sequences; under 40% were seen once. About this clonotype itself: A junction boundary mismatches the germline segment, possibly from a read error.

This CDR3 is 15 amino acids long. Germline V gives CDR1 MNHEY, CDR2 SMNVEV (reference sequence). The sample consisted of blood. This TCR came from a man aged 18 to 35 in good health. The chain joins TRBV27 to TRBJ1-1; D is uncertain. The DNA of the CDR3 is TGTGCCAGCAGTTTATTGTGGGCAATGAACACTGAGGCTTTCTTT. This gives the protein CASSLLWAMNTEAFF.